The next 9 T cell receptor beta chains were all read from a single sample in a study of T cells expressing NK-cell markers. Using the 5' RACE reads, TCRdb records one entry per CDR3 protein without DNA. The sample totals some 190,000 distinct CDR3 sequences; its top ten clones hold 20% to 25%. Sample: blood T cells: a sorted CD56 or NKG2C T cell subset, CD4+ or CD8+ T cells, or bulk PBMC T cells (not recorded which). Receptor source: a man between 18 and 69 years old in good health.

This chain links TRBV19 with TRBJ1-2; TCRdb names TRBD1, which stays unverified in the absence of DNA. There are 18 residues in the CDR3. Looked up from germline, CDR1 is LNHDA and CDR2 is SQIVND (reference sequence). CDR3 region: CASRYQALGAYADYGYTF.

This rearrangement joins TRBV4-2 to TRBJ2-6; the D call from TCRdb, TRBD1, cannot be confirmed without DNA. The CDR3 has 19 amino acids. Germline V gene data show CDR1 as LGHNA and CDR2 as YNFKEQ. This chain's CDR3 is CASSQESQGSIAGANVLTF.

This sequence joins TRBV20-1 and TRBJ2-7; with no DNA, the TCRdb D assignment of TRBD1 cannot be verified. The CDR3 is 14 amino acids. CDR1 is DFQATT and CDR2 is SNEGSKA in the germline V gene (reference sequence). CDR3 sequence: CSAKPLGATYEQYF.

V is TRBV27 and J is TRBJ2-5; with no DNA, the TCRdb D assignment of TRBD2 cannot be verified. Germline V gene lookup returns CDR1 MNHEY and CDR2 SMNVEV (reference sequence). The CDR3 consists of 15 residues. The CDR3 protein is CASSYRLAGVVAQYF.

The rearrangement joins TRBV12-3 or TRBV12-4 to TRBJ1-1; without DNA, the TCRdb call of TRBD1 cannot be checked. This CDR3 spans 14 amino acids. The CDR3 protein is CASTATGRGTEAFF.

The rearrangement joins TRBV3-1 to TRBJ2-2. The CDR3 has 13 amino acids. Germline V gives CDR1 LGHDT, CDR2 YNNKEL (reference sequence). This CDR3 reads CASSPSPTGELFF.

V is TRBV20-1 and J is TRBJ2-1. CDR3 length: 15 residues. Per the germline V gene, CDR1 is DFQATT and CDR2 is SNEGSKA (reference sequence). The CDR3 spells CSARDQLARIDEQFF.

The chain has TRBV2 and TRBJ2-5; TCRdb names TRBD2, which stays unverified in the absence of DNA. The CDR3 is 15 residues long. CDR1 is SNHLY, CDR2 FYNNEI, per germline. The CDR3 loop reads CATLDGGRGVETQYF.

The CDR3 sequence: CASSHGTVEQFF. The rearrangement uses TRBV3-1 and TRBJ2-1; TCRdb's D call, TRBD1, is unchecked because there is no DNA. Germline values: CDR1 LGHDT, CDR2 YNNKEL (reference sequence). CDR3 length equals 12 residues.